This T cell receptor (beta chain) was captured in a study of control samples from healthy donors and cancer patients. Assay: immunoSEQ multiplex PCR; the TCRdb copy retains only in-frame clones and omits some. The sample consists of more than 85,000 clones, 70% to 90% of them appearing once. The V gene's germline CDR1 is MNHEY and CDR2 SVGEGT. This CDR3 has 13 amino acids. Trimming pared 4 bases from V and 5 bases from J, leaving 9 bases between. Material: PBMCs. J is TRBJ2-1 and V is TRBV6-2 or TRBV6-3; D may be TRBD2 (7 bases). The clonotype originates from a woman in her sixties with lung cancer. The chain's CDR3 is CASSSGGHNEQFF. For the CDR3, the DNA is TGTGCCAGCAGTTCGGGGGGCCACAATGAGCAGTTCTTC.